Presented here are 8 T cell receptor beta chains from one specimen sequenced in a study of OX40 agonist ivuxolimab in advanced cancers. The library was produced with the immunoSEQ multiplex PCR assay. Here the immuneACCESS table is served through TCRdb, limited to in-frame sequences with V and J called. Missing clones are a known gap in these copies; in checked studies unresolved V genes cover under half, and the rest lacks a known reason. The sample includes about 46,000 clones, with 88% observed a single time. The ten biggest clones cover approximately 50% of the sample. The sample consisted of CD4+ or CD8+ T cells sorted from blood, taken in a trial of the OX40 agonist ivuxolimab. These receptors originate from an adult with an advanced solid tumor such as melanoma, head and neck, liver or kidney cancer.

The chain joins TRBV5-1 to TRBJ2-2, with TRBD1 as a possible D gene (6 bases). The germline gives CDR1 SGHRS, CDR2 YFSETQ. The CDR3 totals 14 residues. V was trimmed by 3 bases and J by 6 bases, leaving 12 bases between them. CDR3 bases: TGCGCCAGCAGCTGGACCACAGGGTCCGGGGAGCTGTTTTTT. Amino acids: CASSWTTGSGELFF.

The gene calls are TRBV19 and TRBJ1-1; D remains unclear. Germline V gene sequence: CDR1 LNHDA, CDR2 SQIVND (reference sequence). CDR3 length equals 13 residues. Trimming cost V 6 bases and J 1 base, with 9 bases left between them. CDR3 residues: CASSPTRNTEAFF. The CDR3 nucleotides are TGTGCCAGTAGCCCGACCCGGAACACTGAAGCTTTCTTT.

V usage is TRBV6-1 and J usage is TRBJ2-1; D uncertain. This CDR3 has 15 amino acids. The V and J ends lost 3 bases and 1 base respectively, with 10 bases between them. CDR1 is MNHNS, CDR2 SASEGT, per germline. Written as DNA, the CDR3 is TGTGCCAGCAGTGAGAGTCCGGGTTCCTACAATGAGCAGTTCTTC. Its protein product is CASSESPGSYNEQFF.

V usage is TRBV4-3 and J usage is TRBJ2-5, with TRBD1 matching over 7 bases. CDR3 size: 16 residues. Trimming removed 4 bases from V and 4 bases from J; junction bases left unmatched: 12. The germline V gene encodes CDR1 LGHNA and CDR2 YSLEER. CDR3 bases: TGCGCCAGCAGCCCATCCTCGGGACAGTTAGGAGAGACCCAGTACTTC. It yields the protein CASSPSSGQLGETQYF.

The rearrangement joins TRBV5-1 to TRBJ2-2; possibly TRBD1 or TRBD2 for D (5 bases each). The CDR3 has 16 amino acids. Trimming pared 9 bases from V and 0 bases from J, leaving 18 bases between. Germline V gene sequence: CDR1 SGHRS, CDR2 YFSETQ. The CDR3 loop reads CATNYGRGSNTGELFF. Here the CDR3 DNA reads TGCGCCACCAACTACGGTCGGGGCTCGAACACCGGGGAGCTGTTTTTT. The full variable domain, rest sourced from reference TRBV5-1 and TRBJ2-2, is KAGVTQTPRYLIKTRGQQVTLSCSPISGHRSVSWYQQTPGQGLQFLFEYFSETQRNKGNFPGRFSGRQFSNSRSEMNVSTLELGDSALYLCATNYGRGSNTGELFFGEGSRLTVL.

The chain recombines TRBV5-1 with TRBJ1-1, with D hard to call. The CDR3 totals 15 residues. The V end was cut by 3 bases, the J end by 0 bases, with 12 bases between. Germline V gene sequence: CDR1 SGHRS, CDR2 YFSETQ. CDR3 nucleotides: TGCGCCAGCAGCTCGGACGGATACTTGAACACTGAAGCTTTCTTT. Translating gives CASSSDGYLNTEAFF. Variable domain in full (rest from reference TRBV5-1 and TRBJ1-1): KAGVTQTPRYLIKTRGQQVTLSCSPISGHRSVSWYQQTPGQGLQFLFEYFSETQRNKGNFPGRFSGRQFSNSRSEMNVSTLELGDSALYLCASSSDGYLNTEAFFGQGTRLTVV.

V gene TRBV29-1 combines with J gene TRBJ1-2; TRBD1 agrees at 7 bases. V was clipped by 6 bases and J by 5 bases; unmatched bases: 12. The CDR3 is 14 residues long. Germline V gives CDR1 SQVTM, CDR2 ANQGSEA. CDR3 nucleotide sequence: TGCAGCGTAGTCGGGACAGAGAATGGGTATGGCTACACCTTC. Its translation is CSVVGTENGYGYTF.

The chain carries TRBV19 and TRBJ2-6; D is unresolved. V was cut by 3 bases and J by 0 bases, with 9 bases left in between. The germline V gene encodes CDR1 LNHDA and CDR2 SQIVND (reference sequence). The CDR3 loop spans 16 amino acids. This CDR3 is CASSITRSSGANVLTF. DNA of the CDR3: TGTGCCAGTAGTATCACCAGAAGCTCTGGGGCCAACGTCCTGACTTTC. Full variable domain (outside the CDR3, taken from reference TRBV19 and TRBJ2-6): DGGITQSPKYLFRKEGQNVTLSCEQNLNHDAMYWYRQDPGQGLRLIYYSQIVNDFQKGDIAEGYSVSREKKESFPLTVTSAQKNPTAFYLCASSITRSSGANVLTFGAGSRLTVL.